This TCR beta chain originates from a study of PD-1 blockade in classical Hodgkin lymphoma. Study results and limitations: Relapsed/refractory patients reportedly had the lowest baseline TCR diversity, below newly diagnosed patients, who were below healthy donors.

V gave up 6 bases and J gave up 2 bases, with 17 bases separating them. Germline assignment: CDR1 SGDLS and CDR2 YYNGEE. The CDR3 consists of 15 residues. A word on this clone: Its antigen is unidentified.

The time point here: cycle 4 day 1 (C4D1), after less than 7 weeks of nivolumab. Brentuximab vedotin exposure varied, and every patient relapsed after autologous stem cell transplantation. Profiled with immunoSEQ multiplex PCR; TCRdb holds only in-frame clones, not every one. The sample has some 96,000 clones, just over 90% seen once; the top ten hold under 2%. The sample consisted of peripheral blood mononuclear cells (PBMCs), taken before the fourth cycle of nivolumab. This sequence originates from a human donor with classical Hodgkin lymphoma. The chain employs TRBV9 and TRBJ1-1, with TRBD1 as a possible D gene (5 bases). CDR3 residues: CASTRGSGDNTEAFF. As DNA, the CDR3 is TGTGCCAGCACCAGAGGGTCCGGGGACAACACTGAAGCTTTCTTT.